This section outlines one TCR beta chain sequence together with its context. This receptor's antigen is unknown. No qualities accompany the bases; no much larger clone lies one base away. The sample originates from a study of vaccination and CD4 T cells after COVID-19 (dated by TCRdb to 2021 to 2024). For the study in its entirety: Every convalescent patient had a positive nasal swab PCR test for SARS-CoV-2, with mild disease in nine or ten patients and severe disease in one. The convalescent cohort comprised six males and four females, including two Hispanic individuals, seven Caucasians, two Asians and one multiracial person. Two doses of either the Pfizer-BioNTech BNT162b2 vaccine (n=8) or the Moderna mRNA-1273 vaccine (n=2) were administered to participants. Post-COVID blood samples were collected from convalescent patients a median of approximately 93 days after diagnosis, with a range of roughly 35 to 170 days. Post-vaccine blood samples were taken a median of roughly 75 days after the second vaccine dose, with a range of 14 to 241 days. The spike-specific CD4+ TCR repertoire was compared before and after mRNA vaccination in approximately ten COVID-19 convalescent patients and a few infection-naive healthy vaccine recipients.

The convalescent patients' positive SARS-CoV-2 PCR tests were from March to December 2020, which was before the Alpha, Beta and Delta variants emerged in the United States. PBMCs were separated from whole blood using Ficoll-Paque Plus gradient centrifugation and then either used fresh or cryopreserved at -140C. Library generation was performed with PCR. Sequencing took place on an Illumina iSeq 100. Per the original workflow: Non-productive sequences were removed, and CDR3s not starting with C, not ending with F or W, or shorter than 7 amino acids were discarded. Levenshtein distances (stringdist) and unrooted phylogenetic trees (ape) in R version 3.6.1 were used to assess CDR3 homology. The public reads were reanalyzed by TCRdb: fastp trimming at Q25, MiXCR alignment, in-frame beta chains only. All rows with the same CDR3 protein become a single entry with the most common DNA and genes. TCRdb assigned the V and J calls; the authors' analysis was not used. The sample profile shows around 20,000 distinct CDR3 sequences; 55% to 65% of them were found once. 1% to 1.3% of the sample goes to the ten largest clones.

The germline V gene sets CDR1 to SGHTS and CDR2 to YDEGEE. V and J lose 4 bases and 3 bases, and a span of 13 bases separates them. Inclusive of the bounding cysteine and phenylalanine, the CDR3 is 14 residues long. Just the 42-base CDR3 DNA is kept, in frame starting at base 1. Points the paper makes about the study in general: An increase in the median number of SARS-CoV-2-reactive clonotypes from approximately 21 after infection to roughly 36 after vaccination was observed, but the change was not found to be significant. The study included relatively few convalescent patients and did not analyze early timepoints after natural infection. In convalescent patients, a median roughly 88% of post-vaccine SARS-CoV-2-reactive clones were detected only after vaccination, suggesting vaccine-specific priming. Nearly all vaccine-specific clones in convalescent patients (304 of 307) were mono-reactive for SARS-CoV-2 spike rather than cross-reactive with common cold coronaviruses.

The origin of this receptor is a human donor who had recovered from COVID-19. The rearranged segments are TRBV5-8 and TRBJ1-2; matching of 6 bases hints at TRBD1 as the D gene. Sequencing was performed on CD4+ T cells from blood, taken after SARS-CoV-2 vaccination. The DNA reads as follows: TGTGCCAGCAGCCCACCAGGACAGCACTATGGCTACACCTTC. Its translation is CASSPPGQHYGYTF.